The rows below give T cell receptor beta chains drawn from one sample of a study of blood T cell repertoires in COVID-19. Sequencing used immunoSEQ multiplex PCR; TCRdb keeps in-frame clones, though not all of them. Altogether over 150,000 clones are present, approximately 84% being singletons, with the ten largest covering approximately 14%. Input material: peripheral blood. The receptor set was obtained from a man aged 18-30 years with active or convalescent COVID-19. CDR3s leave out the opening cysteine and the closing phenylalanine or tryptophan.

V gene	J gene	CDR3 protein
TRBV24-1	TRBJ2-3	ATSGGGWTDTQY
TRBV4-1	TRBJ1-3	ASSQNRGGNTIY
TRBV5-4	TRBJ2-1	ASSFGGSNEQF
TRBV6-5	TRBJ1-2	ASSSRDKFYGYT
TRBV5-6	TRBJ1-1	ASSWSGGASEAF
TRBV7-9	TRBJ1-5	ASSLGRGLNQPQH
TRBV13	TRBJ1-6	ASSLSSDRLSKSPLH
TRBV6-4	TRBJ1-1	ASSDSKNGQLVF
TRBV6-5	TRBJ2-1	ASSYKGGGTHNEQF
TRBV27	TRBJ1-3	ASSLGPIDSGNTIY
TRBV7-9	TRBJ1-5	ASSFQGGRQPQH
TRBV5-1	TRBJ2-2	ASSRGQLDGELF
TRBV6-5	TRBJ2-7	ASILAVGSPYEQY
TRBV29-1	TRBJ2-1	SVEGVGSYEQF
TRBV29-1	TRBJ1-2	SVEYGSGGYT
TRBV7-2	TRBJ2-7	ASSSRRGIHEQY
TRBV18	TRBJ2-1	ASSPTVSGGYNEQF
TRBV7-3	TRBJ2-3	ASRQTSGSTDTQY
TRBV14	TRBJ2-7	ASSRVVYYEQY
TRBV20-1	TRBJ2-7	SASKQGGTYEQY
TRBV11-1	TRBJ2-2	ASSLGGQPGELF
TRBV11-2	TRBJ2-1	ASSPTSGWKSSYNEQF
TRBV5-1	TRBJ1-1	ASSLGASGGGIEAF
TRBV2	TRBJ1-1	ASSALGGGTEAF
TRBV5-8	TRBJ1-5	ASSWARYSNQPQH
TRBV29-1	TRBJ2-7	SVVGDTKYEQY
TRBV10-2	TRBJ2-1	ASSESWSGGYNEQF
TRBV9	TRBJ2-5	ASSDVTGGETQY
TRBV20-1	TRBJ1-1	SASRQGLMNTEAF
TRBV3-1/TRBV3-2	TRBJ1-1	ATSFPPTGNTEAF
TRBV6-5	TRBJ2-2	ASSLAGGTGELF
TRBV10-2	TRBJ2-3	ASSESKDRATSTDTQY
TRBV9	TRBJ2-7	ASSGEGLGEQY
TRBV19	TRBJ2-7	ASSTRTGNYEQY
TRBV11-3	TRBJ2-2	ASSSRDRGRTGELF
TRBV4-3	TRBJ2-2	ASSRIHGRGTGELF
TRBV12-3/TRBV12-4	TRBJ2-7	ASSTGRNYEQY
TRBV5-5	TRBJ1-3	ASSLGQAASGNTIY
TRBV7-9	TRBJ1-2	ASRRDRSGYGYT
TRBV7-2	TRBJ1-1	ASSLGPRANTEAF
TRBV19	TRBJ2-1	ASRLAGAYNEQF
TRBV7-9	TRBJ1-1	ASSSPGMEAF